This TCR beta chain comes out of a study of T cell repertoires in cytomegalovirus infection. On the study more broadly: An indication of both CMV infection and matching HLA type came from public TCR beta signatures. Findings and caveats of the study: The ex vivo response was dominated by HLA-C-restricted CMV-specific TCR beta clonotypes.

TCRdb redid the calling of the reads with MiXCR, one entry per CDR3 protein. This repertoire shows under 800,000 distinct CDR3 sequences, approximately 24% found once; its top ten account for under 8.5%. This clonotype occurred a few times. Its specificity is not known. Germline V gene sequence: CDR1 PRHDT, CDR2 FYEKMQ (reference sequence). Trimming left V 0 bases short and J 2 bases short, with 7 bases between. This CDR3 spans 15 amino acids. This sequence originates from a human donor in good health (CMV status not recorded). Some clones in this sample may be carry-over from other donors' samples. The V gene is TRBV13, the J gene TRBJ1-4; D gene uncertain. Sample: CD8+ T cells from PBMCs. CDR3 loop: CASSLGRATNEKLFF. CDR3 nucleotides: TGTGCCAGCAGCTTAGGCCGGGCGACTAATGAAAAACTGTTTTTT. Based on the CDR3 plus reference TRBV13 and TRBJ1-4, the full variable domain is AAGVIQSPRHLIKEKRETATLKCYPIPRHDTVYWYQQGPGQDPQFLISFYEKMQSDKGSIPDRFSAQQFSDYHSELNMSSLELGDSALYFCASSLGRATNEKLFFGSGTQLSVL.